These 14 T cell receptor beta chains were all obtained from the same sample, sequenced in a study of spatial heterogeneity in lung cancer. Time point of the sample: sample taken at primary tumor resection. Whole RNA, which was extracted from tumor, nontumor lung tissue or frozen PBMC, was sequenced without any cell sorting. Via MiXCR, TCRdb re-called the 5' RACE reads, giving one row per CDR3 protein. The repertoire holds 5,500 to 7,500 distinct CDR3 sequences, with approximately 4% as singletons. Sequencing used normal lung tissue next to the tumor, obtained at surgery. The receptors shown here come from a female donor with early-stage non-small cell lung cancer.

The sample holds many counts of this clonotype. The chain links TRBV20-1 to TRBJ1-5; weak D call: TRBD1 (6 bases). The CDR3 has 13 amino acids. Germline V gene data show CDR1 as DFQATT and CDR2 as SNEGSKA (reference sequence). V lost 5 bases, J lost 7 bases, and 15 bases lay in between. CDR3 amino acids: CSAAPVRGQPQHF. The CDR3 region has the DNA TGCAGTGCTGCCCCGGTCAGGGGCCAGCCCCAGCATTTT.

By its share, this clonotype is large (0.1 to 1%). The CDR3 DNA follows: TGCAGTGCTTACACAGGGTCAGGCAATCAGCCCCAGCATTTT. It yields the protein CSAYTGSGNQPQHF. The chain combines TRBV20-1 with TRBJ1-5, with D possibly matching TRBD1 (6 bases). This CDR3 has 14 residues. Germline CDR1 and CDR2: DFQATT and SNEGSKA (reference sequence). V gave up 5 bases and J gave up 2 bases, with 13 bases separating them.

This clonotype is termed medium-sized. The rearrangement joins TRBV7-2 to TRBJ2-1; tentatively, D is TRBD2 (7 bases). CDR1 SGHTA and CDR2 FQGNSA come from the germline V gene. Trimming cost V 2 bases and J 5 bases, with 13 bases left between them. This CDR3 is built from 15 residues. CDR3 residues: CASSLYVGGHNEQFF. The CDR3 DNA reads as TGTGCCAGCAGCTTATACGTGGGGGGGCACAATGAGCAGTTCTTC. Looking up the rest from reference TRBV7-2 and TRBJ2-1 gives the full variable domain: GAGVSQSPSNKVTEKGKDVELRCDPISGHTALYWYRQSLGQGLEFLIYFQGNSAPDKSGLPSDRFSAERTGGSVSTLTIQRTQQEDSAVYLCASSLYVGGHNEQFFGPGTRLTVL.

This clonotype was seen repeatedly, ten times or more. The chain is built from TRBV12-3 or TRBV12-4 and TRBJ1-5, with D hard to call. The CDR3 has 12 amino acids. Trimming took off 5 bases at V and 2 bases at J, with 4 bases between the two ends. CDR3 in DNA: TGTGCCAGCAGTGCCCGCAATCAGCCCCAGCATTTT. Amino acids: CASSARNQPQHF.

The table lists this clonotype with many counts. The CDR3 nucleotides read TGCGCCAGCGGAGACAGGGGGCTGAACTATGGCTACACCTTC. Protein sequence: CASGDRGLNYGYTF. The gene calls are TRBV10-2 and TRBJ1-2; 10 nucleotides agree with TRBD1. Losses at the gene ends were 8 bases for V and 2 bases for J; bases not matched to a gene: 5. Germline CDR1 and CDR2: WSHSY and SAAADI. This CDR3 is built from 14 residues.

This clonotype was seen at least ten times. The chain joins TRBV6-5 to TRBJ2-3; 9 positions agree with TRBD2. Germline V gene data show CDR1 as MNHEY and CDR2 as SVGAGI. This CDR3 spans 15 amino acids. V was pared by 7 bases and J by 5 bases, with 10 bases of the junction left unmatched. The CDR3 DNA reads as TGTGCCAGCACCAAACCGGGACTAGCAGGAGATACGCAGTATTTT. It specifies CASTKPGLAGDTQYF.

This clonotype was recorded many times. The V and J genes are TRBV6-1 and TRBJ2-7; D possibly corresponds to TRBD1 (6 bases). Trimming cost V 7 bases and J 4 bases, with 14 bases left between them. Germline assignment: CDR1 MNHNS and CDR2 SASEGT. The CDR3 contains 13 residues. DNA of the CDR3: TGTGCCAGCAAAACCGGGACATCGTACGAGCAGTACTTC. Translating it yields CASKTGTSYEQYF.

This clonotype was counted at least ten times. The chain employs TRBV6-1 and TRBJ1-2, with 8 bases fitting TRBD1. J gave up 4 bases and V 1 base, and 8 bases lay outside the gene matches. Germline V CDR1 and CDR2: MNHNS, SASEGT. CDR3 size: 16 residues. The DNA of the CDR3 is TGTGCCAGCAGTGAAGGAACAGGGGGGACCCTCTATGGCTACACCTTC. Protein product: CASSEGTGGTLYGYTF.

Ten or more counts support this clonotype. V is TRBV20-1 and J is TRBJ2-7; 10 bases line up with TRBD2. The CDR3 runs 13 residues. V gave up 3 bases and J gave up 6 bases; unmatched junction bases: 5. Germline CDR1 reads DFQATT; CDR2 reads SNEGSKA (reference sequence). CDR3 in DNA: TGCAGTGCTAGTCGGACTAGCGGTCTCGAGCAGTACTTC. Amino acids: CSASRTSGLEQYF.

This clonotype is medium-sized in the sample. The rearrangement links TRBV4-3 to TRBJ2-1, with unresolved D. Trimming removed 0 bases from V and 7 bases from J, with 13 bases in between. This CDR3 has 15 residues. CDR1 and CDR2 from the germline V gene are LGHNA and YSLEER. In DNA, the CDR3 is TGCGCCAGCAGCCAAGATGTCGTAGAGATTAATGAGCAGTTCTTC. This translates into CASSQDVVEINEQFF.

This clonotype was found many times. The CDR3 reads CASTYTDTQYF. CDR3 bases: TGTGCCAGCACCTACACAGATACGCAGTATTTT. The chain combines TRBV2 with TRBJ2-3; D remains ambiguous. The CDR3 totals 11 residues. With 7 bases removed from V and 2 bases from J, the gap between germline ends came to 4 bases. In germline, CDR1 is SNHLY, CDR2 FYNNEI.

This clonotype was picked up a small number of times. The chain has TRBV5-1 and TRBJ1-5, with a weak D call TRBD1 (5 bases). CDR3 length: 13 amino acids. From germline, CDR1 is SGHRS and CDR2 YFSETQ. The V gene lost 0 bases and the J gene lost 6 bases, with 7 bases spanning the gap. The CDR3 reads CASSLEGTQPQHF. DNA of the CDR3: TGCGCCAGCAGCTTGGAAGGGACTCAGCCCCAGCATTTT.

Judged by abundance, this clonotype is medium-sized. The J gene is TRBJ1-2, the V gene TRBV4-3, with TRBD1 identical over 7 bases. J was trimmed by 4 bases and V by 5 bases; bases with no gene match: 10. The CDR3 sequence is 15 residues long. Germline CDR1 reads LGHNA; CDR2 reads YSLEER. The CDR3 DNA reads as TGCGCCAGCAGCTACGCCGGGACAGCGGGCTATGGCTACACCTTC. As protein: CASSYAGTAGYGYTF.

This clonotype showed up many times. The genes are TRBV7-2 and TRBJ2-5; possibly TRBD1 or TRBD2 for D (5 bases each). The CDR3 covers 17 residues. Germline assignment: CDR1 SGHTA and CDR2 FQGNSA. V lost 1 base, J lost 4 bases, and 19 bases lay in between. The CDR3 spells CASSLGRDYAGGETQYF. The CDR3 bases are TGTGCCAGCAGCTTAGGGCGAGACTACGCTGGGGGAGAGACCCAGTACTTC.